Sequencing of this T cell receptor (beta chain) was carried out in a study of blood T cell repertoires in COVID-19. About the research overall: Spain, Italy and the United States supplied samples that represented acute and convalescent COVID-19.

In Seattle, patients joined the study during active infection and were tracked longitudinally. Between the trimmed V and J ends, which lost 2 bases and 5 bases, there was a span of 6 bases. The CDR3 runs to 12 residues. The germline V gene has CDR1 MGHDK and CDR2 SYGVNS. Per the study methods: Reference gene primers were amplified, and this amplification served to estimate nucleated cell counts. Only in-frame clones appear in the TCRdb table, and some are missing; sequencing was by immunoSEQ multiplex PCR. The V and J calls and the clone size are those of that table, but D and trimming were determined from the DNA. The sample lists 200,000 to 250,000 clones, roughly four fifths seen once, with about 5% in the top ten.

Input material: peripheral blood. This TCR was recovered from a woman in her seventies with COVID-19, enrolled during active disease. This rearrangement joins TRBV25-1 to TRBJ1-2, with D unclear. The CDR3 loop reads CASSEAGYGYTF. As DNA, the CDR3 is TGTGCCAGCAGTGAAGCAGGTTATGGCTACACCTTC.